This T cell receptor (beta chain) was sequenced during a study of blood T cell repertoires in COVID-19. This CDR3 spans 15 amino acids. V was clipped by 9 bases and J by 0 bases; unmatched bases: 4. The germline gives CDR1 ENHRY, CDR2 SYGVKD. Assay: immunoSEQ multiplex PCR; the TCRdb copy retains only in-frame clones and omits some. The sample lists 200,000 to 250,000 clones, about four fifths occurring once. The genes are TRBV10-3 and TRBJ2-3, with TRBD2 matching over 12 bases. The TCR sequence derives from a man aged 55 to 69 who had recovered from COVID-19. Source material: PBMCs or T cells enriched from blood (not recorded which). CDR3 sequence: CAIGGTSGSTDTQYF. Written as DNA, the CDR3 is TGTGCCATTGGAGGGACTAGCGGGAGCACAGATACGCAGTATTTT.